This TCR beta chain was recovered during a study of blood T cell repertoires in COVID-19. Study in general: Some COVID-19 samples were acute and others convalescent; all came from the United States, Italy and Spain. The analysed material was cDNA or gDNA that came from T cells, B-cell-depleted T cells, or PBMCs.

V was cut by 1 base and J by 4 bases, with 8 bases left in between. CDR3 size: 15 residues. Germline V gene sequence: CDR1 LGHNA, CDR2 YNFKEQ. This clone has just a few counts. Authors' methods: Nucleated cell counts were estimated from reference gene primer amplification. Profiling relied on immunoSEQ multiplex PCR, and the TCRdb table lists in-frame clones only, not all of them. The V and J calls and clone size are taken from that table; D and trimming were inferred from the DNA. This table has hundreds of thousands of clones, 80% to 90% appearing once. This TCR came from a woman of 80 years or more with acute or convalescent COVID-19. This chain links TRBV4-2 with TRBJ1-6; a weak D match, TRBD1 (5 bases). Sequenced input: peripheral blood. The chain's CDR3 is CASSQVGGYNSPLHF. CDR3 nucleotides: TGTGCCAGCAGCCAAGTCGGGGGTTATAATTCACCCCTCCACTTT.